Below, 5 T cell receptor beta chains from the same sample are listed, as sequenced in a study of Ad26.COV2.S vaccination and SARS-CoV-2 variants. Treatment given: around 19 received Ad26.COV2.S at low or high dose, single or two shots; roughly five received placebo; per-sample allocation not given. Samples analyzed were those drawn on day 63 after the first vaccine or placebo injection. Libraries were prepared by immunoSEQ multiplex PCR; TCRdb keeps only in-frame clonotypes and omits some of them. Of around 450,000 clones listed, 89% are singletons. The material sequenced was peripheral blood, taken in a trial of Ad26.COV2.S vaccine versus placebo. These receptors all come from a person aged 18-65 years who received the Ad26.COV2.S COVID-19 vaccine or a placebo.

This chain uses TRBV9 with TRBJ2-2; D remains unclear. The V gene lost 0 bases and the J gene lost 2 bases, with 2 bases spanning the gap. The germline CDR1 and CDR2 sequences are SGDLS and YYNGEE. The CDR3 is made up of 13 amino acids. In DNA form, the CDR3 reads TGTGCCAGCAGCGTAGACAACACCGGGGAGCTGTTTTTT. This sequence encodes CASSVDNTGELFF. The complete variable domain, with remaining parts taken from reference TRBV9 and TRBJ2-2, reads DSGVTQTPKHLITATGQRVTLRCSPRSGDLSVYWYQQSLDQGLQFLIQYYNGEERAKGNILERFSAQQFPDLHSELNLSSLELGDSALYFCASSVDNTGELFFGEGSRLTVL.

This chain links TRBV5-1 with TRBJ2-7, with TRBD1 matching 7 bases. CDR3 length: 13 amino acids. The V segment lost 2 bases and the J segment 2 bases; nucleotides outside the gene matches: 1. Looked up from germline, CDR1 is SGHRS and CDR2 is YFSETQ. The CDR3 coding sequence is TGCGCCAGCAGCTTAACAGGGGCCTACGAGCAGTACTTC. Its translation: CASSLTGAYEQYF. Full variable domain (missing parts from reference TRBV5-1 and TRBJ2-7): KAGVTQTPRYLIKTRGQQVTLSCSPISGHRSVSWYQQTPGQGLQFLFEYFSETQRNKGNFPGRFSGRQFSNSRSEMNVSTLELGDSALYLCASSLTGAYEQYFGPGTRLTVT.

J is TRBJ1-4 and V is TRBV6-6; 8 bases match TRBD1. J was trimmed by 4 bases and V by 7 bases; bases with no gene match: 8. Germline values: CDR1 MNHNY, CDR2 SVGAGI (reference sequence). The CDR3 totals 15 residues. The CDR3 DNA reads TGTGCCAGCAATGACAGGGGCCAACGTAATGAAAAACTGTTTTTT. The encoded protein is CASNDRGQRNEKLFF.

The chain carries TRBV6-5 and TRBJ1-1; 7 positions match TRBD1. The junction had 3 bases not matched to a gene; V was cut back by 0 bases and J by 8 bases. The CDR3 runs 13 residues. The germline V gene encodes CDR1 MNHEY and CDR2 SVGAGI. The CDR3 coding sequence is TGTGCCAGCAGTTACTCGCGACAGGGAGAAGCTTTCTTT. It translates to CASSYSRQGEAFF.

This clone was detected once. V is TRBV19 and J is TRBJ2-2; D ambiguous. Trimming left V 3 bases short and J 6 bases short, with 11 bases between. The CDR3 is 14 residues long. Looked up from germline, CDR1 is LNHDA and CDR2 is SQIVND (reference sequence). CDR3 loop: CASSITLQSGELFF. The CDR3, as DNA: TGTGCCAGTAGTATCACGCTTCAATCCGGGGAGCTGTTTTTT.